The entry below describes one T cell receptor (beta chain). Its antigen is unidentified. PCR used 60 Vbeta primers and 13 Jbeta primers. Libraries were prepared by immunoSEQ multiplex PCR; TCRdb keeps only in-frame clonotypes and omits some of them. The sample shows 100,000 to 150,000 clones, approximately 80% of them seen only once. This entry belongs to a study of cytomegalovirus exposure and HLA in healthy donors. Study conclusions and caveats: The authors later found HLA-associated TCR beta chains more clonally expanded than equally common others. 150 to 200 TCR beta chains were listed as cytomegalovirus-associated.

Germline lookup yields CDR1 SNHLY and CDR2 FYNNEI. This CDR3 has 18 amino acids. The V end was cut by 6 bases, the J end by 4 bases, with 27 bases between. This clonotype originated in a man in his forties or fifties in good health and CMV-seronegative. The sequenced sample was PBMCs. The rearrangement uses TRBV2 and TRBJ1-1; D ambiguous. CDR3 protein: CASSPPRNIPLGGTEAFF. The DNA of the CDR3 is TGTGCCAGCAGCCCCCCACGGAACATACCCTTGGGAGGCACTGAAGCTTTCTTT.